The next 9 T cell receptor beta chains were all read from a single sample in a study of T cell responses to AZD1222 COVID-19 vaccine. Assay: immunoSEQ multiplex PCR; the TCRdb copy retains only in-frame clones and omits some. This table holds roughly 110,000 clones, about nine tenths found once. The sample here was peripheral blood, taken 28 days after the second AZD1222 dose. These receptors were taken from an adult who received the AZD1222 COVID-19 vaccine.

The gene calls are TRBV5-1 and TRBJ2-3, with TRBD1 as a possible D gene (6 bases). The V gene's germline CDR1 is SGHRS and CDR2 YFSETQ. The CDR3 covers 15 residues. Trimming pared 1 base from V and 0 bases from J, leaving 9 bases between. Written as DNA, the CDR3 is TGCGCCAGCAGCTTGTGGGGGCCTAGCACAGATACGCAGTATTTT. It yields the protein CASSLWGPSTDTQYF. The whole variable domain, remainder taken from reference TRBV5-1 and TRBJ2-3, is KAGVTQTPRYLIKTRGQQVTLSCSPISGHRSVSWYQQTPGQGLQFLFEYFSETQRNKGNFPGRFSGRQFSNSRSEMNVSTLELGDSALYLCASSLWGPSTDTQYFGPGTRLTVL.

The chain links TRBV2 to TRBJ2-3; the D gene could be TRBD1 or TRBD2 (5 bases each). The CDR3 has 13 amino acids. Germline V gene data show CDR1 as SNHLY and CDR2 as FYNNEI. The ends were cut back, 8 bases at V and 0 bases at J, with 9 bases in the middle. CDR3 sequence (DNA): TGTGCCAGCCCTAGGGACAGCACAGATACGCAGTATTTT. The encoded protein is CASPRDSTDTQYF.

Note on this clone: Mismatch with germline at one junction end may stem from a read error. The CDR3 DNA reads TGTGCCAGCCGTGAGCCCGGAGCTAATGAAAAACTGTTTTTT. This sequence encodes CASREPGANEKLFF. The chain employs TRBV2 and TRBJ1-4; D unclear. Germline V CDR1 and CDR2: SNHLY, FYNNEI. The CDR3 length is 14 residues.

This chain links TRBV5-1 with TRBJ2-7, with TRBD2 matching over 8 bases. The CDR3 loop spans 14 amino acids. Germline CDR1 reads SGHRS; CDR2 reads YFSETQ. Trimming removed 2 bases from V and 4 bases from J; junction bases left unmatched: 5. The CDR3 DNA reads TGCGCCAGCAGCTTAGGAGCGGGGGTATACGAGCAGTACTTC. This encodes CASSLGAGVYEQYF.

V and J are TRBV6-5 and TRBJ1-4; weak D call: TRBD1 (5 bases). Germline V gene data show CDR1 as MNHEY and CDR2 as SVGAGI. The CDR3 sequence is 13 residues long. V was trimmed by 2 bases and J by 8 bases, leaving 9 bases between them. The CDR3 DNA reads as TGTGCCAGCAGTTACACAGGCCAAGAAAAACTGTTTTTT. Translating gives CASSYTGQEKLFF.

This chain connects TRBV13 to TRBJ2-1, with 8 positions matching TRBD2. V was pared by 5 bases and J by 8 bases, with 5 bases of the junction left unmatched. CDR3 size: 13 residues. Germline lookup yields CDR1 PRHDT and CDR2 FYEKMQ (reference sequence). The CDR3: CASSPTSGHEQFF. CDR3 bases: TGTGCCAGCAGCCCAACTAGCGGCCATGAGCAGTTCTTC.

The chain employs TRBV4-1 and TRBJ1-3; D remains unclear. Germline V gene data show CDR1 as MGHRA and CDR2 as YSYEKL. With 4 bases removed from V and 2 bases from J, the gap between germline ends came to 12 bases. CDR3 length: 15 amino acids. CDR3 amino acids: CASSRGLRTGNTIYF. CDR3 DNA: TGCGCCAGCAGCCGGGGTCTTCGCACTGGAAACACCATATATTTT.

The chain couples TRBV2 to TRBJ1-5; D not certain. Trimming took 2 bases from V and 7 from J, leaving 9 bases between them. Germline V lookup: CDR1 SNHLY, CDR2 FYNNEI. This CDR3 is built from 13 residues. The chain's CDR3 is CASSERTAQPQHF. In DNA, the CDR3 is TGTGCCAGCAGTGAAAGAACCGCACAGCCCCAGCATTTT.

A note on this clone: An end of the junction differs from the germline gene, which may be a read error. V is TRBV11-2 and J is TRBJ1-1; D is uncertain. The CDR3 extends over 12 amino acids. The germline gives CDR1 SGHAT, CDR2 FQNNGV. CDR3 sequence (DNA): TGTGCCAGCAGCCCCTCCCTGGCCGGGGTTATCTTT. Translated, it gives CASSPSLAGVIF.